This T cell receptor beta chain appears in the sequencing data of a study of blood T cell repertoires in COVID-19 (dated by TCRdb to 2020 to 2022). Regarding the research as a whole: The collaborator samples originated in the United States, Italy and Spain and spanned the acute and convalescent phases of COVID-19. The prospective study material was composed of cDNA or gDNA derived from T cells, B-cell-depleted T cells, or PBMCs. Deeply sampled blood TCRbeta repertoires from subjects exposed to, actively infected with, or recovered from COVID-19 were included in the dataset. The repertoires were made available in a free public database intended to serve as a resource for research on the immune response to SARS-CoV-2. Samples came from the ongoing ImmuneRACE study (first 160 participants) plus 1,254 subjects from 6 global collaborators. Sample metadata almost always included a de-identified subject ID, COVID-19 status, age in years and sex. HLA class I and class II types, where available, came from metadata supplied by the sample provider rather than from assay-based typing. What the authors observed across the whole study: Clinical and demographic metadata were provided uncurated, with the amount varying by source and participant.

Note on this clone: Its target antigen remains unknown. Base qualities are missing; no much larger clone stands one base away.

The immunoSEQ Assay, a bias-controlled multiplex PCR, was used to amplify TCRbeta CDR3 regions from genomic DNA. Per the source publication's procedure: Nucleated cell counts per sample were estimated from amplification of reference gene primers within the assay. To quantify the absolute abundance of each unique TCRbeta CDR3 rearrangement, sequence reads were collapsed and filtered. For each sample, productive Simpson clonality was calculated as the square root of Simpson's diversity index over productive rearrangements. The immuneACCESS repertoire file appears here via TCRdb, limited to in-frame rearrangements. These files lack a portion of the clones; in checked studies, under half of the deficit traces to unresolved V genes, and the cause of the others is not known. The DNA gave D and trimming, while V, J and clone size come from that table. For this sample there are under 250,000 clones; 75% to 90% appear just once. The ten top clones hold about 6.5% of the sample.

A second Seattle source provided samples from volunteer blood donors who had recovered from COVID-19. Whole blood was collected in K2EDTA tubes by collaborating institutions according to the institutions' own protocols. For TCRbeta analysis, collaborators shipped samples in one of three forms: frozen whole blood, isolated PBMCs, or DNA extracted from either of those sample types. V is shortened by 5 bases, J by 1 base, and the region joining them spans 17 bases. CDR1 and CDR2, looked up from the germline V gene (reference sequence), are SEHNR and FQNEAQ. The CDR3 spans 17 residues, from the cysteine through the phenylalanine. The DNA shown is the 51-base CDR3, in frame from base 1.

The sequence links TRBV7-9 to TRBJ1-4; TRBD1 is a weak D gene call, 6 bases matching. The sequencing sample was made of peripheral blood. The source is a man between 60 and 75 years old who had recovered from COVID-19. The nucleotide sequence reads TGTGCCAGCAGCCCCCTCACCACAGGGAGAACTAATGAAAAACTGTTTTTT. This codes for CASSPLTTGRTNEKLFF.